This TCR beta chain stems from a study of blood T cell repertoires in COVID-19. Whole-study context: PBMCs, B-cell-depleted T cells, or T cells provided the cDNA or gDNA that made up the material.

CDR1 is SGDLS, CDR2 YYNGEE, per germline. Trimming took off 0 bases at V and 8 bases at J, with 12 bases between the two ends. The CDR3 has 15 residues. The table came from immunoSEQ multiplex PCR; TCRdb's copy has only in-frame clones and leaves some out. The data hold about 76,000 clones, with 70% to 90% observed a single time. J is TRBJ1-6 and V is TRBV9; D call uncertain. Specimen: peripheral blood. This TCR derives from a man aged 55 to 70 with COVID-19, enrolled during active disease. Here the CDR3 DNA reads TGTGCCAGCAGCGTAGTTGGGAGACCCTATTCACCCCTCCACTTT. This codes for CASSVVGRPYSPLHF. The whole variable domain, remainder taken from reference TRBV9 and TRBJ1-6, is DSGVTQTPKHLITATGQRVTLRCSPRSGDLSVYWYQQSLDQGLQFLIQYYNGEERAKGNILERFSAQQFPDLHSELNLSSLELGDSALYFCASSVVGRPYSPLHFGNGTRLTVT.